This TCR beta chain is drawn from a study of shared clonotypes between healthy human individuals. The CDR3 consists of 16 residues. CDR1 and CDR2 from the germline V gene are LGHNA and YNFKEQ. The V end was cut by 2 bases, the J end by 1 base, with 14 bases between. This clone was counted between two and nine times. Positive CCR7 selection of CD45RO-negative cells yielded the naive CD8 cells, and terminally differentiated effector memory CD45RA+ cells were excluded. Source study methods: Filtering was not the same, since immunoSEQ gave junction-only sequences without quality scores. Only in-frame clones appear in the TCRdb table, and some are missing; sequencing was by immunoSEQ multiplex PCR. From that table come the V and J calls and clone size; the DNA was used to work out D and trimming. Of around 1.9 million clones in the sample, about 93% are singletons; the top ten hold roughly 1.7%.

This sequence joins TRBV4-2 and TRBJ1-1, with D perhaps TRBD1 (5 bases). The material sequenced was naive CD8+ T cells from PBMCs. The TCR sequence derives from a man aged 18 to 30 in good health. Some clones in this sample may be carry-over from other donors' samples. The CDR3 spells CASSQLPGPKNTEAFF. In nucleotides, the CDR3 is TGTGCCAGCAGCCAACTTCCGGGACCGAAGAACACTGAAGCTTTCTTT.